What follows are 13 T cell receptor beta chains derived from one specimen sequenced in a study of T cell responses to AZD1222 COVID-19 vaccine. Clones were sequenced by immunoSEQ multiplex PCR, and TCRdb holds only the in-frame ones, with some missing. The data show 140,000 to 150,000 clones, with nearly 90% seen just once and roughly 5.2% held by the top ten. The input for sequencing was peripheral blood, taken 28 days after the second dose of the MenACWY control vaccine. The source of these receptors is an adult who received the MenACWY meningococcal vaccine as a control.

Only one count was recorded for this clone. The J gene is TRBJ1-2, the V gene TRBV7-9; 8 bases match TRBD1. Looked up from germline, CDR1 is SEHNR and CDR2 is FQNEAQ (reference sequence). There are 15 residues in the CDR3. V lost 2 bases, J lost 5 bases, and 7 bases stayed unmatched. CDR3 in DNA: TGTGCCAGCAGCTTAACTCAGGGGGCAGGGTATGGCTACACCTTC. It codes for CASSLTQGAGYGYTF.

The V gene is TRBV6-2 or TRBV6-3, the J gene TRBJ1-2; D is undetermined. Trimming took off 6 bases at V and 6 bases at J, with 14 bases between the two ends. The CDR3 length is 13 residues. Looked up from germline, CDR1 is MNHEY and CDR2 is SVGEGT. DNA for the CDR3: TGTGCCAGCAGCCTCGACGGGCTGGATGGCTACACCTTC. Protein: CASSLDGLDGYTF.

CDR3: CATSSLSGDTQYF. In nucleotides, the CDR3 is TGTGCCACCAGTTCCCTATCCGGTGATACGCAGTATTTT. The chain has TRBV24-1 and TRBJ2-3; D gene unclear. Germline V lookup: CDR1 KGHDR, CDR2 SFDVKD. This CDR3 is built from 13 residues. Trimming stripped 6 bases from V and 6 bases from J, with 12 bases between.

The chain is built from TRBV9 and TRBJ1-4; D is perhaps TRBD1 (6 bases). The V end was cut by 1 base, the J end by 7 bases, with 11 bases between. The germline V gene has CDR1 SGDLS and CDR2 YYNGEE. The CDR3 sequence is 14 residues long. CDR3 nucleotide sequence: TGTGCCAGCAGCGTACGGGGGGCGCGTGAAAAACTGTTTTTT. Residues: CASSVRGAREKLFF.

The V and J genes are TRBV7-3 and TRBJ2-7; D perhaps matches TRBD1 (7 bases). The V gene lost 0 bases and the J gene lost 3 bases, with 12 bases spanning the gap. Per the germline V gene, CDR1 is SGHTA and CDR2 is FQGTGA. The CDR3 consists of 15 residues. This chain's CDR3 is CASSLTGGQDYEQYF. For the CDR3, the DNA is TGTGCCAGCAGCTTAACGGGAGGACAGGACTACGAGCAGTACTTC.

This clone appeared a single time. The rearrangement uses TRBV3-1 (or the pseudogene TRBV3-2) and TRBJ1-6; 9 bases match TRBD1. V shed 4 bases and J 6 bases; nucleotides not matched to a gene: 16. CDR1 is LGHDT, CDR2 YNNKEL, per germline (reference sequence). This CDR3 is built from 19 residues. CDR3 coding DNA: TGTGCCAGCAGCCCGAGCCCAGCCCGACAGGGGGTTAGTAATTCACCCCTCCACTTT. This gives the protein CASSPSPARQGVSNSPLHF.

The chain links TRBV19 to TRBJ2-5; D may be TRBD2 (6 bases). V lost 2 bases, J lost 5 bases, and 12 bases lay in between. CDR1 and CDR2 (germline): LNHDA, SQIVND (reference sequence). The CDR3 sequence is 14 residues long. The CDR3 sequence is CASSITDRGETQYF. In DNA form, the CDR3 reads TGTGCCAGTAGTATAACTGACCGGGGGGAGACCCAGTACTTC. Full variable domain (outside the CDR3, taken from reference TRBV19 and TRBJ2-5): DGGITQSPKYLFRKEGQNVTLSCEQNLNHDAMYWYRQDPGQGLRLIYYSQIVNDFQKGDIAEGYSVSREKKESFPLTVTSAQKNPTAFYLCASSITDRGETQYFGPGTRLLVL.

The genes are TRBV7-9 and TRBJ1-1; no reliable D call. Between the trimmed V and J ends, which lost 2 bases and 1 base, there was a span of 5 bases. Germline V CDR1 and CDR2: SEHNR, FQNEAQ (reference sequence). The CDR3 has 13 amino acids. Written as DNA, the CDR3 is TGTGCCAGCAGCTTAAATGAGAACACTGAAGCTTTCTTT. Amino acids: CASSLNENTEAFF. Based on the CDR3 plus reference TRBV7-9 and TRBJ1-1, the full variable domain is DTGVSQNPRHKITKRGQNVTFRCDPISEHNRLYWYRQTLGQGPEFLTYFQNEAQLEKSRLLSDRFSAERPKGSFSTLEIQRTEQGDSAMYLCASSLNENTEAFFGQGTRLTVV.

The rearrangement uses TRBV6-5 and TRBJ2-3; TRBD2 might be the D (6 bases). The germline V and J ends were trimmed by 4 bases and 1 base, with 12 bases remaining between them. CDR1 is MNHEY, CDR2 SVGAGI, per germline. The CDR3 is 15 amino acids. The CDR3 region is CASSSPGLRTDTQYF. As DNA, the CDR3 is TGTGCCAGCAGTTCTCCGGGACTCCGCACAGATACGCAGTATTTT.

The chain combines TRBV25-1 with TRBJ2-7; D is unclear. CDR1 is MGHDK, CDR2 SYGVNS, per germline. The CDR3 is 13 residues long. V lost 7 bases and J lost 0, with 10 bases in between. The CDR3 loop reads CASISTASYEQYF. The CDR3 nucleotides are TGTGCCAGCATATCGACCGCCTCCTACGAGCAGTACTTC.

CDR3 residues: CASSQSHEAGRAETQYF. The CDR3 nucleotides read TGCGCCAGCAGTCAAAGTCATGAAGCGGGACGGGCAGAGACCCAGTACTTC. The chain couples TRBV23-1 to TRBJ2-5, with 7 bases matching TRBD2. TRBV23-1 is noted as an ORF with a role that remains uncertain. J was trimmed by 4 bases and V by 2 bases; bases with no gene match: 13. This CDR3 is 17 amino acids long.

The chain uses TRBV7-9 and TRBJ2-5; TRBD1 agrees at 7 bases. Per germline, CDR1 SEHNR and CDR2 FQNEAQ (reference sequence). The CDR3 sequence is 15 residues long. After removal of 4 bases from V and 3 bases from J, the junction contained 8 bases not matched to a gene. The CDR3 here is CASSSDRSGEETQYF. The CDR3 coding sequence is TGTGCCAGCAGCTCGGACAGGTCGGGCGAAGAGACCCAGTACTTC.

The J gene is TRBJ1-1, the V gene TRBV24-1, with TRBD1 identical over 8 bases. The germline gives CDR1 KGHDR, CDR2 SFDVKD. The CDR3 has 13 amino acids. Unmatched junction bases numbered 2, after V lost 5 bases and J lost 4 bases. This CDR3 reads CATSGTGFTEAFF. CDR3 DNA: TGTGCCACCAGTGGGACAGGGTTCACTGAAGCTTTCTTT.